These 31 T cell receptor beta chains were all obtained from the same sample, sequenced in a study of beta chain features in type 1 diabetes. The whole isolated RNA underwent reverse transcription, so sequencing captured expressed TCRB transcripts. Clones were read by immunoSEQ multiplex PCR, and TCRdb kept only the in-frame ones, dropping some. The sample lists some 270,000 clones; around an eighth were seen once. Sequenced material: naive CD4+ T cells from blood. All receptors come from a woman in her forties in good health.

The chain links TRBV6-6 to TRBJ1-1, with a weak D call TRBD1 (5 bases). From germline, CDR1 is MNHNY and CDR2 SVGAGI (reference sequence). This CDR3 spans 15 amino acids. The V and J ends lost 0 bases and 1 base respectively, with 9 bases between them. CDR3 nucleotides: TGTGCCAGCAGTTACTCGGGACTGCAGAACACTGAAGCTTTCTTT. Translated: CASSYSGLQNTEAFF.

This sequence joins TRBV2 and TRBJ2-4, with TRBD1 matching 7 bases. There are 13 residues in the CDR3. The germline CDR1 and CDR2 sequences are SNHLY and FYNNEI. Unmatched junction bases numbered 4, after V lost 3 bases and J lost 8 bases. The DNA of the CDR3 is TGTGCCAGCAGTGACGACAGGGTTGACATTCAGTACTTC. Translation gives CASSDDRVDIQYF. Full variable domain (remainder filled in from reference TRBV2 and TRBJ2-4): EPEVTQTPSHQVTQMGQEVILRCVPISNHLYFYWYRQILGQKVEFLVSFYNNEISEKSEIFDDQFSVERPDGSNFTLKIRSTKLEDSAMYFCASSDDRVDIQYFGAGTRLSVL.

The J gene is TRBJ1-6, the V gene TRBV7-2; a possible D gene is TRBD1 (5 bases). V was clipped by 5 bases and J by 7 bases, with 9 bases between them. This CDR3 region has 13 residues. The germline V gene has CDR1 SGHTA and CDR2 FQGNSA. In DNA form, the CDR3 reads TGTGCCAGCAGCCGCAGACAGAATTCACCCCTCCACTTT. Its protein product is CASSRRQNSPLHF.

The chain combines TRBV5-6 with TRBJ2-5; D might be TRBD1 (5 bases). Trimming cost V 1 base and J 2 bases, with 9 bases left between them. The CDR3 spans 14 residues. Germline V gene lookup returns CDR1 SGHDT and CDR2 YYEEEE. The DNA of the CDR3 is TGTGCCAGCAGCTTGTTAGGGGTGCAAGAGACCCAGTACTTC. The encoded protein is CASSLLGVQETQYF.

The J gene is TRBJ1-5, the V gene TRBV6-1, with D possibly TRBD1 on 6 matching bases. The CDR3 consists of 13 residues. Deletions cut 10 bases from V and 6 bases from J, with 16 bases between. Germline CDR1 and CDR2: MNHNS and SASEGT. The DNA for the CDR3 is TGTGCCACTCAGGACAGTGCGGGTCAGCCCCAGCATTTT. Translation: CATQDSAGQPQHF.

The genes are TRBV7-2 and TRBJ2-5; 7 bases map to TRBD2. Germline assignment: CDR1 SGHTA and CDR2 FQGNSA. The CDR3 is 15 amino acids. With V trimmed by 5 bases and J by 5 bases, 11 bases remained unmatched. CDR3 sequence reads: CASSGEGLGRETQYF. The CDR3, as DNA: TGTGCCAGCAGCGGGGAGGGGCTAGGTCGGGAGACCCAGTACTTC.

The chain is built from TRBV14 and TRBJ2-3, with D unresolved. Germline V gene lookup returns CDR1 SGHDN and CDR2 FVKESK. V lost 1 base, J lost 0 bases, and 8 bases lay in between. This CDR3 has 15 amino acids. Here the CDR3 DNA reads TGTGCCAGCAGCCAAGTTGGCAAAAGCACAGATACGCAGTATTTT. Protein product: CASSQVGKSTDTQYF.

The V call is TRBV6-5, the J call TRBJ2-5, with a tentative D call TRBD2 (6 bases). The germline gives CDR1 MNHEY, CDR2 SVGAGI. This CDR3 is built from 15 residues. V was pared by 5 bases and J by 1 base, with 14 bases between. The CDR3 nucleotides read TGTGCCAGCAGTCGGACCGGGACTCTCCAAGAGACCCAGTACTTC. Its protein product is CASSRTGTLQETQYF.

This clone was observed a handful of times. The chain joins TRBV9 to TRBJ2-1, with 13 nucleotides matching TRBD2. The CDR3 runs to 15 residues. The V gene end was trimmed by 0 bases and the J gene end by 6 bases; junction bases not matched to a gene: 0. Looked up from germline, CDR1 is SGDLS and CDR2 is YYNGEE. The CDR3 nucleotides are TGTGCCAGCAGCGTAGGGACTAGCGGGAGCAATGAGCAGTTCTTC. It codes for CASSVGTSGSNEQFF.

The chain has TRBV19 and TRBJ1-2; possibly TRBD1 for D (5 bases). Germline V gene lookup returns CDR1 LNHDA and CDR2 SQIVND (reference sequence). V lost 7 bases and J lost 6, with 15 bases in between. This CDR3 spans 13 amino acids. In nucleotides, the CDR3 is TGTGCCAGTACCGATCGGGGGGAGAATGGCTACACCTTC. Its protein is CASTDRGENGYTF.

This chain uses TRBV19 with TRBJ2-1; D is ambiguous. V was clipped by 5 bases and J by 9 bases, with 14 bases between them. Germline V gives CDR1 LNHDA, CDR2 SQIVND (reference sequence). CDR3 size: 13 residues. The CDR3 nucleotides read TGTGCCAGTAGTCTTTACCCCGGCGGTGAGCAGTTCTTC. It specifies CASSLYPGGEQFF. The full variable domain, with the rest looked up from reference TRBV19 and TRBJ2-1, is DGGITQSPKYLFRKEGQNVTLSCEQNLNHDAMYWYRQDPGQGLRLIYYSQIVNDFQKGDIAEGYSVSREKKESFPLTVTSAQKNPTAFYLCASSLYPGGEQFFGPGTRLTVL.

This clone has a handful of counts. The V call is TRBV10-3, the J call TRBJ2-1; the D gene is possibly TRBD1 (6 bases). CDR3 size: 15 residues. Trimming removed 5 bases at V and 1 base at J, with 12 bases between. Germline assignment: CDR1 ENHRY and CDR2 SYGVKD. The chain's CDR3 is CAISKQGQSYNEQFF. The CDR3 DNA follows: TGTGCCATCAGTAAACAGGGTCAGTCCTACAATGAGCAGTTCTTC.

This clone was seen more than once but under ten times. This sequence joins TRBV27 and TRBJ2-2; a weak D match, TRBD1 (6 bases). Germline loops: CDR1 MNHEY, CDR2 SMNVEV (reference sequence). Between the trimmed V and J ends, which lost 6 bases and 3 bases, there was a span of 11 bases. The CDR3 is 14 amino acids. The CDR3 loop is CASSRQVDTGELFF. The CDR3 nucleotides are TGTGCCAGCAGCCGACAGGTTGACACCGGGGAGCTGTTTTTT.

The gene calls are TRBV5-6 and TRBJ2-7; D remains unclear. Deletions cut 4 bases from V and 1 base from J, with 3 bases between. Germline CDR1 SGHDT, CDR2 YYEEEE. The CDR3 has 11 residues. CDR3 residues: CASSVSYEQYF. The CDR3 region has the DNA TGTGCCAGCAGCGTATCCTACGAGCAGTACTTC. Based on the CDR3 plus reference TRBV5-6 and TRBJ2-7, the full variable domain is DAGVTQSPTHLIKTRGQQVTLRCSPKSGHDTVSWYQQALGQGPQFIFQYYEEEERQRGNFPDRFSGHQFPNYSSELNVNALLLGDSALYLCASSVSYEQYFGPGTRLTVT.

The J gene is TRBJ2-1, the V gene TRBV5-1; D is undetermined. Germline V gives CDR1 SGHRS, CDR2 YFSETQ. The V gene lost 0 bases and the J gene lost 8 bases, with 9 bases spanning the gap. The CDR3 has 13 residues. As DNA, the CDR3 is TGCGCCAGCAGCTTGGCAGGTGTTGATGAGCAGTTCTTC. This sequence encodes CASSLAGVDEQFF.

The chain recombines TRBV18 with TRBJ2-2; D is possibly TRBD1 (6 bases). Trimming stripped 3 bases from V and 6 bases from J, with 14 bases between. CDR1 and CDR2 (germline): KGHSH, LQKENI. This CDR3 is 15 amino acids long. The CDR3: CASSPRQVVAGELFF. CDR3 in DNA: TGTGCCAGCTCACCCCGACAGGTGGTGGCCGGGGAGCTGTTTTTT.

The chain couples TRBV6-6 to TRBJ2-5; 8 bases are a match to TRBD2. The germline gives CDR1 MNHNY, CDR2 SVGAGI (reference sequence). With 7 bases clipped from V and 4 bases from J, the junction kept 8 bases outside the gene matches. The CDR3 is 14 amino acids. The CDR3 is CASKSGGTVETQYF. Here the CDR3 DNA reads TGTGCCAGCAAAAGCGGGGGTACGGTAGAGACCCAGTACTTC.

This clone was observed a handful of times. This sequence joins TRBV2 and TRBJ2-3; 8 bases align to TRBD1. The germline V gene has CDR1 SNHLY and CDR2 FYNNEI. This CDR3 region has 15 residues. The J segment lost 2 bases and the V segment lost 1 base, leaving 2 bases of the junction unmatched. CDR3 DNA sequence: TGTGCCAGCAGTGAAGACAGGGGGGCCACAGATACGCAGTATTTT. It translates to CASSEDRGATDTQYF.

This clone was observed a single time. The chain recombines TRBV18 with TRBJ2-7; TRBD1 aligns across 8 bases. V lost 6 bases, J lost 3 bases, and 7 bases stayed unmatched. The CDR3 loop spans 14 amino acids. Germline V gene lookup returns CDR1 KGHSH and CDR2 LQKENI. The CDR3 bases are TGTGCCAGCTCGTATCCCGGACAGGGCTACGAGCAGTACTTC. It translates to CASSYPGQGYEQYF. Filled out from reference TRBV18 and TRBJ2-7, the complete variable domain reads NAGVMQNPRHLVRRRGQEARLRCSPMKGHSHVYWYRQLPEEGLKFMVYLQKENIIDESGMPKERFSAEFPKEGPSILRIQQVVRGDSAAYFCASSYPGQGYEQYFGPGTRLTVT.

This clone was observed a handful of times. This chain connects TRBV10-3 to TRBJ2-3, with TRBD2 identical over 9 bases. Per the germline V gene, CDR1 is ENHRY and CDR2 is SYGVKD. The CDR3 has 15 amino acids. The J segment lost 6 bases and the V segment lost 4 bases, leaving 8 bases of the junction unmatched. CDR3 sequence (DNA): TGTGCCATCAGTGCTCTAGCGGGGACGGTGGATACGCAGTATTTT. It specifies CAISALAGTVDTQYF.

This clone has a handful of counts. This rearrangement joins TRBV4-3 to TRBJ2-3, with TRBD2 as a possible D gene (6 bases). The CDR3 totals 13 residues. Germline CDR1 reads LGHNA; CDR2 reads YSLEER. The V gene lost 0 bases and the J gene lost 8 bases, with 9 bases spanning the gap. CDR3 region: CASSQERTTTQYF. The CDR3 DNA reads as TGCGCCAGCAGCCAAGAACGGACTACTACGCAGTATTTT.

This clone was seen only a few times. The rearrangement joins TRBV28 to TRBJ2-1, with unresolved D. Germline values: CDR1 MDHEN, CDR2 SYDVKM. The ends were cut back, 4 bases at V and 4 bases at J, with 5 bases in the middle. This CDR3 spans 12 amino acids. The CDR3 loop is CASSSTYNEQFF. The CDR3 nucleotides read TGTGCCAGCAGTTCTACGTACAATGAGCAGTTCTTC.

This clone was counted only a few times. The chain couples TRBV11-2 to TRBJ2-5; 7 bases map to TRBD1. TRBJ2-7 explains the end of the DNA better; the J call may be wrong. The CDR3 runs 14 residues. The germline CDR1 and CDR2 sequences are SGHAT and FQNNGV. For the CDR3, the DNA is TGTGCCAGCAAACCAGGGGGATCCAAATACGAGCAGTACTTC. Amino acid sequence: CASKPGGSKYEQYF.

This clone appeared a few times. The chain carries TRBV4-3 and TRBJ1-6, with D unclear. The ends were cut back, 0 bases at V and 11 bases at J, with 17 bases in the middle. CDR3 length equals 16 residues. Germline V gene data show CDR1 as LGHNA and CDR2 as YSLEER. CDR3 in DNA: TGCGCCAGCAGCCAAGAAGCAGGACTGCCAGAGGCACCCCTCCACTTT. Its translation: CASSQEAGLPEAPLHF.

This clone has just a few counts. This CDR3 is CASTTPGRYTGELFF. As DNA, the CDR3 is TGCGCCAGCACCACGCCAGGGCGGTACACCGGGGAGCTGTTTTTT. The chain links TRBV5-1 to TRBJ2-2; weak D call: TRBD1 (5 bases). V shed 6 bases and J shed 3 bases, with 15 bases lying between them. Germline V gene data show CDR1 as SGHRS and CDR2 as YFSETQ. CDR3 length equals 15 residues.

The chain uses TRBV6-5 and TRBJ2-5; 9 nucleotides match TRBD2. CDR1 and CDR2 from the germline V gene are MNHEY and SVGAGI. V lost 6 bases and J lost 5; bases outside the gene matches: 7. The CDR3 is 14 residues long. In DNA form, the CDR3 reads TGTGCCAGCAGATTAGCGGGGGCTACGGAGACCCAGTACTTC. It specifies CASRLAGATETQYF.

The chain joins TRBV6-5 to TRBJ2-3, with TRBD2 as a possible D gene (6 bases). This CDR3 has 15 amino acids. The germline V gene encodes CDR1 MNHEY and CDR2 SVGAGI. Trimming cost V 5 bases and J 2 bases, with 14 bases left between them. In DNA, the CDR3 is TGTGCCAGCAGTCGCCGGGACTTGTACACAGATACGCAGTATTTT. It translates to CASSRRDLYTDTQYF.

This clone was found a few times. The V and J genes are TRBV6-1 and TRBJ2-7; possible D gene TRBD1, 5 bases. Trimming pared 7 bases from V and 0 bases from J, leaving 7 bases between. The germline V gene has CDR1 MNHNS and CDR2 SASEGT. CDR3 size: 12 residues. The CDR3 spells CASTQGSYEQYF. The CDR3 nucleotides are TGTGCCAGCACGCAGGGCTCCTACGAGCAGTACTTC.

The chain recombines TRBV5-1 with TRBJ2-7; 10 positions agree with TRBD1. CDR1 and CDR2 from the germline V gene are SGHRS and YFSETQ. Losses at the gene ends were 3 bases for V and 9 bases for J; bases not matched to a gene: 9. This CDR3 spans 14 amino acids. Here the CDR3 DNA reads TGCGCCAGCAGCTCCGGGACAGGGGACAGCAGGCAGTACTTC. It codes for CASSSGTGDSRQYF.

This clone has just a few counts. The chain recombines TRBV25-1 with TRBJ1-2, with 7 bases that match TRBD1. The germline V gene has CDR1 MGHDK and CDR2 SYGVNS. CDR3 length: 13 residues. Trimming took 3 bases from V and 5 from J; bases not matched to a gene: 3. DNA for the CDR3: TGTGCCAGCAGTGACGGACAGGTTTATGGCTACACCTTC. Amino acids: CASSDGQVYGYTF.

This clone was seen more than once but under ten times. The chain links TRBV7-9 to TRBJ1-5; tentative D call: TRBD1 (6 bases). Germline V gene sequence: CDR1 SEHNR, CDR2 FQNEAQ (reference sequence). This CDR3 contains 15 residues. Trimming stripped 1 base from V and 7 bases from J, with 14 bases between. This CDR3 is CASSLGGGGSQPQHF. The CDR3 DNA sequence: TGTGCCAGCAGCTTAGGGGGAGGGGGATCACAGCCCCAGCATTTT.